The 3 T cell receptor beta chains below were found in one sample sequenced in a study of shared clonotypes between healthy human individuals. Clones were sequenced by immunoSEQ multiplex PCR, and TCRdb holds only the in-frame ones, with some missing. In the table there are 550,000 to 800,000 clones, roughly 70% of which are singletons. Specimen: memory CD4+ T cells sorted from blood. The subset was: CD45RA-negative fraction. The receptors derive from a woman aged 25-40 years in good health.

V gene TRBV27 combines with J gene TRBJ2-1; no firm D call. The ends were cut back, 3 bases at V and 1 base at J, with 16 bases in the middle. The CDR3 has 17 residues. CDR1 and CDR2 from the germline V gene are MNHEY and SMNVEV (reference sequence). The CDR3 loop is CASSLLGLRRSYNEQFF. CDR3 sequence (DNA): TGTGCCAGCAGTTTGCTTGGGCTACGGAGATCCTACAATGAGCAGTTCTTC.

A word on this clone: Within the sample, other DNA sequences also encode this same CDR3. This CDR3 reads CASSFSSSGYNEQFF. CDR3 coding DNA: TGCGCCAGCAGCTTTAGCTCTAGCGGGTACAATGAGCAGTTCTTC. V is TRBV5-1 and J is TRBJ2-1; 8 nucleotides align to TRBD2. This CDR3 is 15 amino acids long. Germline trimming cut 2 bases from V and 4 bases from J; bases unmatched to any gene: 5. Per the germline V gene, CDR1 is SGHRS and CDR2 is YFSETQ.

The chain is built from TRBV2 and TRBJ2-7, with 11 positions matching TRBD1. CDR1 is SNHLY, CDR2 FYNNEI, per germline. V lost 2 bases to trimming and J lost 7 bases; unmatched junction nucleotides: 10. The CDR3 spans 16 residues. Here the CDR3 reads CASSEMGTGGSSEQYF. DNA for the CDR3: TGTGCCAGCAGTGAAATGGGGACAGGGGGTTCGTCTGAGCAGTACTTC.